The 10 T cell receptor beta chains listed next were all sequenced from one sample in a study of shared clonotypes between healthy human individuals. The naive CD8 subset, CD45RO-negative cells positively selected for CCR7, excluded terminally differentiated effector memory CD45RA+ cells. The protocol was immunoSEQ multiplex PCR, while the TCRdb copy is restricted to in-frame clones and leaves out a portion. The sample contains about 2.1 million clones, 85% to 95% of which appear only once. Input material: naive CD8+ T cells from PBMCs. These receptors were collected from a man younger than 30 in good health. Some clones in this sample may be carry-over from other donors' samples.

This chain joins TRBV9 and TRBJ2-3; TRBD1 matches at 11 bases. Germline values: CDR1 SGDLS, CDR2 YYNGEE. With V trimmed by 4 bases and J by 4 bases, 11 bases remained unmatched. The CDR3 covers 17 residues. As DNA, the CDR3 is TGTGCCAGCAGCTCTCGACCCGGACAGGGGGCCCCAGATACGCAGTATTTT. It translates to CASSSRPGQGAPDTQYF.

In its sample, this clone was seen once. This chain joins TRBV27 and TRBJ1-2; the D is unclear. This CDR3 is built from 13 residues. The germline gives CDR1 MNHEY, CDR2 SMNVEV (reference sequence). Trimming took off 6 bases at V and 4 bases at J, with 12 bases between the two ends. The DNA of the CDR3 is TGTGCCAGCAGATCCCGGGGTAGCTATGGCTACACCTTC. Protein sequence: CASRSRGSYGYTF.

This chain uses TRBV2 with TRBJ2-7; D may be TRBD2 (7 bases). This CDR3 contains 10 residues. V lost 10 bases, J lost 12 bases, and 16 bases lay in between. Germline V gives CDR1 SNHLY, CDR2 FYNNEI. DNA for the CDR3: TGTGCCACCGGGGGGCAGGGCCCGTACTTC. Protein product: CATGGQGPYF.

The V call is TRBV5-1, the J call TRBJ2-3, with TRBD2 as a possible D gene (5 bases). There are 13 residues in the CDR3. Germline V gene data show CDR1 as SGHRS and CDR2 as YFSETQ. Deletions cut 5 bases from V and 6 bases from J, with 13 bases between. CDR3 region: CASRRVGLDTQYF. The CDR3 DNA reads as TGCGCCAGCAGGCGGGTAGGCCTGGATACGCAGTATTTT. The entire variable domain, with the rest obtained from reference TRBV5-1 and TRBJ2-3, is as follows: KAGVTQTPRYLIKTRGQQVTLSCSPISGHRSVSWYQQTPGQGLQFLFEYFSETQRNKGNFPGRFSGRQFSNSRSEMNVSTLELGDSALYLCASRRVGLDTQYFGPGTRLTVL.

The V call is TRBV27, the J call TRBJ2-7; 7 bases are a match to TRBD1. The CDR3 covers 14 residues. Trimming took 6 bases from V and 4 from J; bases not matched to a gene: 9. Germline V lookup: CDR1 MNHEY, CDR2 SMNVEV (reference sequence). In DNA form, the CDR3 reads TGTGCCAGCAGAAGCCGGGACAGAGTTTACGAGCAGTACTTC. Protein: CASRSRDRVYEQYF.

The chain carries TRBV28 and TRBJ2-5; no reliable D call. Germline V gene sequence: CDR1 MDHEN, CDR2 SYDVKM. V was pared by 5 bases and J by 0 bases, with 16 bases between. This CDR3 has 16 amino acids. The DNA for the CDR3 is TGTGCCAGCAGTCTCGCGTTGGTCTCGTACCAAGAGACCCAGTACTTC. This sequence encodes CASSLALVSYQETQYF.

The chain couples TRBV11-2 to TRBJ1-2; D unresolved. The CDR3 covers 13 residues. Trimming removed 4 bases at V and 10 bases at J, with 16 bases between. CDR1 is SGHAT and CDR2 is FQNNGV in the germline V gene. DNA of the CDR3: TGTGCCAGCAGCTCGGAGACCGGATTCGACTACACCTTC. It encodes CASSSETGFDYTF. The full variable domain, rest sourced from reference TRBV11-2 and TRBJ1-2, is EAGVAQSPRYKIIEKRQSVAFWCNPISGHATLYWYQQILGQGPKLLIQFQNNGVVDDSQLPKDRFSAERLKGVDSTLKIQPAKLEDSAVYLCASSSETGFDYTFGSGTRLTVV.

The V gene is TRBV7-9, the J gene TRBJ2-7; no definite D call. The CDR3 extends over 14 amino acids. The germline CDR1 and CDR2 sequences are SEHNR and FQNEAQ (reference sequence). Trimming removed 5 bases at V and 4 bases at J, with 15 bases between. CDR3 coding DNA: TGTGCCAGCAGCGCAGTGGAAACCTTGTACGAGCAGTACTTC. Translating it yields CASSAVETLYEQYF.

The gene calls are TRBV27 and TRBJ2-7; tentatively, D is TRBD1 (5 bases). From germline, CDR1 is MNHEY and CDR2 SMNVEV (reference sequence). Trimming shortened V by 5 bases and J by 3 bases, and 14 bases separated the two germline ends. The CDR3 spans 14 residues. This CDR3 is CASSPYRTFYEQYF. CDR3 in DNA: TGTGCCAGCAGTCCTTACAGGACATTCTACGAGCAGTACTTC.

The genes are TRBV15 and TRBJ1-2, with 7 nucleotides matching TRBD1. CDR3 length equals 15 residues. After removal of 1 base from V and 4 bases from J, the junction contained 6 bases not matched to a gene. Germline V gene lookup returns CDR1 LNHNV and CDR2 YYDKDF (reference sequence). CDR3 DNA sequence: TGTGCCACCAGCAGAGCCAGGGGGGGGCTCTATGGCTACACCTTC. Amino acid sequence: CATSRARGGLYGYTF.